This T cell receptor beta chain was sequenced for a study of T cells in women clearing cervical HPV infection. For the study at large: Control women cleared a single incident HPV16 infection within 12 months.

Remarks on this clone: Its matching antigen is unknown.

Assay used: immunoSEQ multiplex PCR; TCRdb lists only in-frame clones, some missing. The sample table includes around 31,000 clones. Study-level findings and limits: Cases and controls were distinguished at AUC approximately 0.81 by richness and V genes.

The receptor was derived from a woman between 18 and 75 years old with a cervical HPV16 infection that either progressed to CIN3+ or cleared (not recorded which). Source material: blood buffy coat.

The part of the CDR3 DNA that was read is TGCAGTGCTCCGAACTTGAACACTGAA. This sequence encodes CSAPNLNTE. The whole CDR3 sequence reads CSAPNLNTEAFF. J is TRBJ1-1 and V is TRBV20-1; no reliable D call. The read gets to within 3 residues of the CDR3 end, and the germline J gene fills in the rest. The ends were cut back, 5 bases at V and 0 bases at J, with 7 bases in the middle. Per the germline V gene, CDR1 is DFQATT and CDR2 is SNEGSKA (reference sequence). CDR3 size: 12 residues.